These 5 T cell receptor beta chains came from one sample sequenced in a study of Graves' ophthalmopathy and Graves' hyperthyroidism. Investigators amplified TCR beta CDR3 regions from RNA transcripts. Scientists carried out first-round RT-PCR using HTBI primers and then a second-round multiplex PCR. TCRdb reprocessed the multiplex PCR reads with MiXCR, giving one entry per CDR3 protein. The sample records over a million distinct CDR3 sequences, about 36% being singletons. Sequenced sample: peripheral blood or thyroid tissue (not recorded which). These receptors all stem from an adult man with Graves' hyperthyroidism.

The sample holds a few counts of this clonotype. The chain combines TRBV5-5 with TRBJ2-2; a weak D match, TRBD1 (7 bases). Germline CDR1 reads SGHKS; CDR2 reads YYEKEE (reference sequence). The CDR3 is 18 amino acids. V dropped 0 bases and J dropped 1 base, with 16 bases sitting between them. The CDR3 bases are TGTGCCAGCAGCTTGGTTCTACGACAGGGAGGGAACACCGGGGAGCTGTTTTTT. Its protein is CASSLVLRQGGNTGELFF.

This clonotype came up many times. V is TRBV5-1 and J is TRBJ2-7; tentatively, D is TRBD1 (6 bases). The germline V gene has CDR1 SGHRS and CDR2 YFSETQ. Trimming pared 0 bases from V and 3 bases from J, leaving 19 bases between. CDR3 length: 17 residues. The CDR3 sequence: CASSLGPAGAGYYEQYF. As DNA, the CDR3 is TGCGCCAGCAGCTTGGGTCCCGCAGGGGCCGGGTACTACGAGCAGTACTTC.

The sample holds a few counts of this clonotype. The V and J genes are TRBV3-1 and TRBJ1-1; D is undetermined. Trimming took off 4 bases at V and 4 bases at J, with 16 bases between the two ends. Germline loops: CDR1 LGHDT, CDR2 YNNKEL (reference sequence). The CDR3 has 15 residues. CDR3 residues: CASSPPLVAGTEAFF. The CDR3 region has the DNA TGTGCCAGCAGCCCCCCGTTGGTCGCTGGCACTGAAGCTTTCTTT.

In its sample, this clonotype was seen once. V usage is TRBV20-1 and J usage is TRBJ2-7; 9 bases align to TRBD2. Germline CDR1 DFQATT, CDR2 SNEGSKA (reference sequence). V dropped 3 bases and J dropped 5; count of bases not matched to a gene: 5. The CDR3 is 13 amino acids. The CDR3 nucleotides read TGCAGTGCTAGGGCGGGAGGGCCACACGAGCAGTACTTC. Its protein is CSARAGGPHEQYF.

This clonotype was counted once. CDR3: CASSQNGNQPQHF. The CDR3 DNA sequence: TGTGCCAGCAGCCAGAATGGCAATCAGCCCCAGCATTTT. The rearrangement uses TRBV7-9 and TRBJ1-5, with no clear D. The germline V gene has CDR1 SEHNR and CDR2 FQNEAQ (reference sequence). V lost 5 bases, J lost 2 bases, and 7 bases lay in between. The CDR3 is 13 amino acids.